This T cell receptor beta chain was identified in a study of CD8+ T cells in alopecia areata. cDNA prepared by RNA extraction and subsequent reverse transcription served as the template for sequencing. Some clones are missing from TCRdb's copy, which holds only in-frame ones; the method was immunoSEQ multiplex PCR. Here the sample spans 150,000 or so clones, 47% being singletons. The CDR3 totals 12 residues. Between the trimmed V and J ends, which lost 7 bases and 4 bases, there was a span of 5 bases. CDR1 and CDR2 from the germline V gene are SNHLY and FYNNEI. The researchers isolated CD4+ and CD8+ T cells from PBMCs by sorting.

The sequenced sample was CD4+ T cells sorted from blood. The clonotype comes from a human donor with alopecia areata. This rearrangement joins TRBV2 to TRBJ2-6, with unresolved D. CDR3 region: CASTVGANVLTF. DNA of the CDR3: TGTGCCAGCACTGTGGGGGCCAACGTCCTGACTTTC.